A single sample is the source of the 5 T cell receptor beta chains below, sequenced in a study of blood T cell repertoires in COVID-19. Sequencing used immunoSEQ multiplex PCR; TCRdb keeps in-frame clones, though not all of them. The sample lists around 87,000 clones, 80% occurring once. The sequenced sample was peripheral blood. The receptors come from a human donor in a cohort sampled during active COVID-19.

The chain couples TRBV15 to TRBJ1-3; 9 bases map to TRBD1. V shed 0 bases, J shed 7 bases, and the junction held 13 bases outside the gene matches. The CDR3 runs to 18 residues. CDR1 LNHNV and CDR2 YYDKDF come from the germline V gene (reference sequence). The CDR3 sequence: CATSRDIRGTGQGNTIYF. The CDR3 region has the DNA TGTGCCACCAGCAGAGATATCCGTGGGACAGGGCAGGGGAACACCATATATTTT.

The chain is built from TRBV19 and TRBJ2-6; D is perhaps TRBD2 (6 bases). The germline V gene encodes CDR1 LNHDA and CDR2 SQIVND (reference sequence). The CDR3 has 15 amino acids. Trimming left V 1 base short and J 3 bases short, with 7 bases between. The CDR3 loop is CASSIGRGGANVLTF. CDR3 nucleotide sequence: TGTGCCAGTAGTATAGGGAGGGGTGGGGCCAACGTCCTGACTTTC.

The chain is built from TRBV4-2 and TRBJ1-6; D remains ambiguous. Germline V CDR1 and CDR2: LGHNA, YNFKEQ. The V end lost 3 bases, the J end lost 5 bases, and 14 bases lay between the germline ends. This CDR3 is 16 amino acids long. CDR3 coding DNA: TGTGCCAGCAGCCATGTCGTCCGGGTGGATAATTCACCCCTCCACTTT. Translated, it gives CASSHVVRVDNSPLHF.

This clone has just a few counts. The chain carries TRBV4-1 and TRBJ2-7; 14 positions agree with TRBD2. V was clipped by 4 bases and J by 5 bases; unmatched bases: 13. Germline V CDR1 and CDR2: MGHRA, YSYEKL. This CDR3 comprises 18 residues. CDR3 coding DNA: TGCGCCAGCAGCCCTTTCACCGGGACTAGCGGGAGCAACCACGAGCAGTACTTC. Translating gives CASSPFTGTSGSNHEQYF.

CDR3 nucleotide sequence: TGTGCCAGCAGACCGGGGACTAGCACAGATACGCAGTATTTT. Translating it yields CASRPGTSTDTQYF. This chain joins TRBV6-5 and TRBJ2-3, with D perhaps TRBD2 (6 bases). V was trimmed by 6 bases and J by 0 bases, leaving 10 bases between them. This CDR3 has 14 amino acids. The germline gives CDR1 MNHEY, CDR2 SVGAGI.